The 17 T cell receptor beta chains below were found in one sample sequenced in a study of shared clonotypes between healthy human individuals. The protocol was immunoSEQ multiplex PCR, while the TCRdb copy is restricted to in-frame clones and leaves out a portion. The sample consists of millions of clones, approximately 92% of them appearing once. Source material: naive CD4+ T cells sorted from blood. Sample subset: CD45RA+ positively selected. These TCRs come from a man in his late teens or twenties in good health.

This chain uses TRBV9 with TRBJ2-3; 9 bases fit TRBD2. This CDR3 contains 14 residues. The V segment lost 6 bases and the J segment 1 base; nucleotides outside the gene matches: 3. Germline V gives CDR1 SGDLS, CDR2 YYNGEE. The CDR3 reads CASIQREGTDTQYF. CDR3 in DNA: TGTGCCAGCATCCAGCGGGAGGGCACAGATACGCAGTATTTT. Full variable domain (missing parts from reference TRBV9 and TRBJ2-3): DSGVTQTPKHLITATGQRVTLRCSPRSGDLSVYWYQQSLDQGLQFLIQYYNGEERAKGNILERFSAQQFPDLHSELNLSSLELGDSALYFCASIQREGTDTQYFGPGTRLTVL.

This clone was recorded once. The genes are TRBV27 and TRBJ2-4; the D is unclear. V was trimmed by 3 bases and J by 0 bases, leaving 6 bases between them. The CDR3 totals 14 residues. Germline-derived CDR1 and CDR2 are MNHEY and SMNVEV (reference sequence). The CDR3 loop reads CASSFGLAKNIQYF. The CDR3 nucleotides are TGTGCCAGCAGTTTCGGTTTAGCCAAAAACATTCAGTACTTC.

The V call is TRBV6-1, the J call TRBJ1-5, with D perhaps matching TRBD1 (5 bases). In germline, CDR1 is MNHNS, CDR2 SASEGT. V was clipped by 4 bases and J by 6 bases, with 22 bases between them. CDR3 size: 17 residues. The chain's CDR3 is CASSGAGFSLSGQPQHF. In DNA, the CDR3 is TGTGCCAGCAGTGGGGCAGGGTTTTCCCTAAGCGGTCAGCCCCAGCATTTT.

With regard to this clone: The sample contains more than one DNA sequence encoding this CDR3. Here the CDR3 DNA reads TGTGCCAGCAGCGTACGGGTGAACACTGAAGCTTTCTTT. Its translation: CASSVRVNTEAFF. The rearrangement links TRBV9 to TRBJ1-1, with D hard to call. CDR1 SGDLS and CDR2 YYNGEE come from the germline V gene. This CDR3 region has 13 residues. The V gene lost 1 base and the J gene lost 0 bases, with 4 bases spanning the gap.

J is TRBJ2-5 and V is TRBV5-1, with D perhaps assigned TRBD1 or TRBD2 (5 bases each). Deletions cut 5 bases from V and 1 base from J, with 15 bases between. The CDR3 length is 15 residues. In germline, CDR1 is SGHRS, CDR2 YFSETQ. The CDR3 region is CASRRDPGIQETQYF. CDR3 DNA: TGCGCCAGCAGAAGGGACCCTGGAATCCAAGAGACCCAGTACTTC.

The chain is built from TRBV5-1 and TRBJ2-2, with D perhaps given as TRBD1 or TRBD2 (6 bases each). The CDR3 length is 16 residues. Germline CDR1 reads SGHRS; CDR2 reads YFSETQ. With 4 bases removed from V and 0 bases from J, the gap between germline ends came to 13 bases. The CDR3 bases are TGCGCCAGCAGCACAGGGACTGTAGCGAACACCGGGGAGCTGTTTTTT. Amino acids: CASSTGTVANTGELFF.

This rearrangement joins TRBV28 to TRBJ2-1; no definite D call. The CDR3 runs 14 residues. The germline V gene encodes CDR1 MDHEN and CDR2 SYDVKM. V lost 3 bases, J lost 9 bases, and 15 bases lay in between. The CDR3 DNA follows: TGTGCCAGCAGTTTGTCGTACCACCCGGGTGAGCAGTTCTTC. As protein: CASSLSYHPGEQFF.

This chain connects TRBV30 to TRBJ1-5, with 8 bases matching TRBD1. Per the germline V gene, CDR1 is GTSNPN and CDR2 is SVGIG (reference sequence). After removal of 5 bases from V and 8 bases from J, the junction contained 8 bases not matched to a gene. This CDR3 comprises 13 residues. The CDR3 protein is CAWGDRPLEPQHF. DNA of the CDR3: TGTGCCTGGGGGGACAGGCCGCTTGAGCCCCAGCATTTT.

V is TRBV5-1 and J is TRBJ1-1, with a weak D call TRBD1 (5 bases). This CDR3 spans 16 amino acids. From germline, CDR1 is SGHRS and CDR2 YFSETQ. V was cut by 0 bases and J by 0 bases, with 12 bases left in between. CDR3 residues: CASSLGGRKMNTEAFF. CDR3 nucleotides: TGCGCCAGCAGCTTGGGGGGCCGTAAGATGAACACTGAAGCTTTCTTT.

J is TRBJ2-3 and V is TRBV28; D remains ambiguous. The V gene's germline CDR1 is MDHEN and CDR2 SYDVKM. V dropped 6 bases and J dropped 6 bases, with 10 bases sitting between them. This CDR3 comprises 12 residues. CDR3 coding DNA: TGTGCCAGCAGCTCGTTTAAGGATACGCAGTATTTT. This codes for CASSSFKDTQYF.

V usage is TRBV2 and J usage is TRBJ1-1; 8 nucleotides match TRBD1. CDR1 is SNHLY, CDR2 FYNNEI, per germline. J was trimmed by 4 bases and V by 7 bases; bases with no gene match: 8. This CDR3 contains 14 residues. This CDR3 is CASTRQGIITEAFF. CDR3 nucleotides: TGTGCCAGCACCCGACAGGGGATCATCACTGAAGCTTTCTTT. The complete variable domain, with remaining parts taken from reference TRBV2 and TRBJ1-1, reads EPEVTQTPSHQVTQMGQEVILRCVPISNHLYFYWYRQILGQKVEFLVSFYNNEISEKSEIFDDQFSVERPDGSNFTLKIRSTKLEDSAMYFCASTRQGIITEAFFGQGTRLTVV.

The gene calls are TRBV6-5 and TRBJ1-2; D possibly corresponds to TRBD1 (6 bases). The germline gives CDR1 MNHEY, CDR2 SVGAGI. The CDR3 runs to 12 residues. V lost 10 bases, J lost 5 bases, and 14 bases lay in between. CDR3 sequence reads: CATLRGAYGYTF. CDR3 bases: TGTGCCACGCTTCGGGGGGCATATGGCTACACCTTC.

The chain joins TRBV5-4 to TRBJ1-1; D gene uncertain. Germline V gene lookup returns CDR1 SGHNT and CDR2 YYREEE (reference sequence). The CDR3 extends over 15 amino acids. V lost 0 bases and J 0 bases, leaving 9 bases between the germline ends. CDR3 protein: CASSLVDPMNTEAFF. In DNA, the CDR3 is TGTGCCAGCAGCTTGGTTGACCCGATGAACACTGAAGCTTTCTTT.

The chain joins TRBV7-8 to TRBJ2-6; no definite D call. The CDR3 has 15 residues. V lost 1 base and J 2 bases, leaving 6 bases between the germline ends. Germline lookup yields CDR1 SGHVS and CDR2 FQNEAQ. CDR3 loop: CASSLGQTGANVLTF. CDR3 coding DNA: TGTGCCAGCAGCTTAGGGCAGACTGGGGCCAACGTCCTGACTTTC.

The chain recombines TRBV13 with TRBJ2-3, with 8 bases that match TRBD2. The CDR3 runs to 20 residues. Per germline, CDR1 PRHDT and CDR2 FYEKMQ (reference sequence). V dropped 1 base and J dropped 0; count of bases not matched to a gene: 15. CDR3 coding DNA: TGTGCCAGCAGCTTAGTTTTATTACGGTCTAGCGGGTCTAGCACAGATACGCAGTATTTT. Amino acids: CASSLVLLRSSGSSTDTQYF.

The chain is built from TRBV18 and TRBJ2-5, with TRBD2 matching 7 bases. V gave up 6 bases and J gave up 3 bases; unmatched junction bases: 7. In germline, CDR1 is KGHSH, CDR2 LQKENI. The CDR3 spans 14 residues. The CDR3 loop reads CASSPGGGEETQYF. The CDR3 region has the DNA TGTGCCAGCTCCCCCGGTGGGGGGGAAGAGACCCAGTACTTC.

V gene TRBV5-4 combines with J gene TRBJ2-7; 9 positions agree with TRBD1. Germline V gene sequence: CDR1 SGHNT, CDR2 YYREEE (reference sequence). J gave up 2 bases and V 3 bases, and 9 bases lay outside the gene matches. This CDR3 is 16 amino acids long. As DNA, the CDR3 is TGTGCCAGCAGCTCGACGGACGGGACAGGGACCTACGAGCAGTACTTC. This codes for CASSSTDGTGTYEQYF.